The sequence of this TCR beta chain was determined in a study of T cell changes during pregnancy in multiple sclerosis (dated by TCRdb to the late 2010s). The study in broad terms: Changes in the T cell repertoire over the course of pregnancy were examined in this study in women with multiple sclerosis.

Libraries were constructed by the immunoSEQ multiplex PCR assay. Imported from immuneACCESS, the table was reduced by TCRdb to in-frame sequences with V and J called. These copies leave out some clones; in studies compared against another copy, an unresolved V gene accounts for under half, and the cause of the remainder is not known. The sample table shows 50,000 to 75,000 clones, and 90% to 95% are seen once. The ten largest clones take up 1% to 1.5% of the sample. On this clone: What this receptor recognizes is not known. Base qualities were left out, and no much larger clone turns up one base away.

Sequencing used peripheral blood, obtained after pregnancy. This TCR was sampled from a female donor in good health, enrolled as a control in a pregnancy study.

The bases are TGTGCCAGTAGTACTCCGCGAACTAATGAAAAACTGTTTTTT. The translation is CASSTPRTNEKLFF. The rearrangement joined TRBV19 to TRBJ1-4, with no confident D gene call. Looking up the germline V gene (reference sequence) yields CDR1 LNHDA and CDR2 SQIVND. Including cysteine and phenylalanine, the CDR3 has 14 amino acids. Left in the record is the CDR3 DNA by itself, 42 bases read in frame from the first base. Trimming costs V 4 bases and J 1 base, and their ends lie 7 bases apart.